This T cell receptor beta chain was obtained from a study of blood T cell repertoires in COVID-19. V was clipped by 5 bases and J by 14 bases; unmatched bases: 11. The CDR3 spans 13 residues. Sequencing used immunoSEQ multiplex PCR; TCRdb keeps in-frame clones, though not all of them. The repertoire holds about 210,000 clones, with around 81% as singletons. The specimen was PBMCs or T cells enriched from blood (not recorded which). This clonotype was obtained from a woman aged 50 to 60 with acute COVID-19. The rearrangement uses TRBV12-3 or TRBV12-4 and TRBJ2-3; the match to TRBD2 covers 9 bases. The DNA of the CDR3 is TGTGCCAGCAGTCCCACTAGCGGGCATCCGCGGTATTTT. Residues: CASSPTSGHPRYF.